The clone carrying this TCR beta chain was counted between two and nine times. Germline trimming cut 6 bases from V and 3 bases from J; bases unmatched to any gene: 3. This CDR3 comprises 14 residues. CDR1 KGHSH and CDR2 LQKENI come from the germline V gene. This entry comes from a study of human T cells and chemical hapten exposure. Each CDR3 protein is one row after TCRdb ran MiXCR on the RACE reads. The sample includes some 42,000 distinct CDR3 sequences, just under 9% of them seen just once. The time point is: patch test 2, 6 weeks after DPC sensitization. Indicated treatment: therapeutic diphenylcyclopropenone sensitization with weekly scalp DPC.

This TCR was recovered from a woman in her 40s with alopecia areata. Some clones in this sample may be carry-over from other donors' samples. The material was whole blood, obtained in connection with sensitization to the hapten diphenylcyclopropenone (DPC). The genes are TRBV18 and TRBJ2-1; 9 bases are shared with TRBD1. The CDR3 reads CASSGTGFYNEQFF. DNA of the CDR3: TGTGCCAGCTCCGGGACAGGGTTCTACAATGAGCAGTTCTTC.